This entry features one T cell receptor (beta chain) sequence. This sample is drawn from a study of blood T cell repertoires in COVID-19. In the study overall: Whether acute or convalescent, the COVID-19 samples came from the United States, Italy and Spain.

TCRdb's copy holds only in-frame clones and misses some; the assay was immunoSEQ multiplex PCR. The table lists 220,000 or so clones, approximately 81% of them singletons. CDR3 length: 15 amino acids. What was sequenced was peripheral blood. The chain carries TRBV21-1 and TRBJ2-5; the table calls TRBD2, which could not be checked here. TRBV21-1 is noted as a pseudogene. This receptor was obtained from a man aged 30 to 45 with active or convalescent COVID-19. The CDR3 nucleotides are TGTGCCAGCATCCGACTAGCGGTCTGGGGAGAGACCCAGTACTTC. Translation gives CASIRLAVWGETQYF.